This T cell receptor (beta chain) was recorded in a study of T-cell memory formation after mild COVID-19. This clonotype was detected ten times or more. Antigen unknown. CDR1 is SQVTM, CDR2 ANQGSEA, per germline. This CDR3 has 15 amino acids. With V trimmed by 4 bases and J by 5 bases, 12 bases remained unmatched. Using constant-segment primers, 5'RACE produced TCR alpha and TCR beta cDNA libraries carrying sample barcodes and UMIs. TCRdb fed the 5' RACE reads into MiXCR, producing one record per CDR3 protein. Seen here are some 320,000 distinct CDR3 sequences, around an eighth observed once, and the top ten hold roughly a fifth. Study results and caveats: Nothing showed for sure that second-wave clones peaking on day 37 were SARS-CoV-2 specific. From day 15 to 85, contracting clones were balanced between CD4 and CD8, whereas later expanders leaned toward CD4+. Within pre-infection memory, some responding clones were found, suggesting cross-reactive memory joined.

The material sequenced was PBMCs or a T cell subset sorted from them (not recorded which). This receptor was identified in a man aged 18 to 30 who had mild COVID-19 (a few samples of this study predate the infection). Cell type and time point are not known. The chain uses TRBV29-1 and TRBJ2-3; 7 nucleotides align to TRBD2. This chain's CDR3 is CSVGPSSGTGDTQYF. The CDR3 bases are TGCAGCGTTGGGCCATCTAGCGGAACGGGAGATACGCAGTATTTT.